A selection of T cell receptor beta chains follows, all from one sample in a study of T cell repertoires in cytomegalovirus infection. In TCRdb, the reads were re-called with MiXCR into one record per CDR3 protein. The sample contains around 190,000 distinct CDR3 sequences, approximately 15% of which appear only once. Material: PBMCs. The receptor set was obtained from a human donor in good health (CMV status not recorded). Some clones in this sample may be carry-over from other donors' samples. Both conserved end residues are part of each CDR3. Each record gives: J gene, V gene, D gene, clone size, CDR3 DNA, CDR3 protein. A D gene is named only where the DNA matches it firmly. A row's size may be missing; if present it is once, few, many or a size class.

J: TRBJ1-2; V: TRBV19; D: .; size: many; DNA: TGTGCCAGTAGTACCAGGAGGTTTCAGGACTATGGCTACACCTTC; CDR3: CASSTRRFQDYGYTF
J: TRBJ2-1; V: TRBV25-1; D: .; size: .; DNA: TGTGCCAGCAGTCAGGGGCCCACTCTTAATGAGCAGTTCTTC; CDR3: CASSQGPTLNEQFF
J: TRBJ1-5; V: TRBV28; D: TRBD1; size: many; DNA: TGTGCCAGCAGAGCAGGGACAGGCTACAATCAGCCCCAGCATTTT; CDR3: CASRAGTGYNQPQHF
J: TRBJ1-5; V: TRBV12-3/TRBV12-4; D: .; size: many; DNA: TGTGCCAGCAGTGTTTCCGGACCTGGAGGTCAGCCCCAGCATTTT; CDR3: CASSVSGPGGQPQHF
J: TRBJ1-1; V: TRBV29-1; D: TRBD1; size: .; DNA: TGCAGCGTTGGCAGGGGGGGCGAGACTCGGGCTTTCTTT; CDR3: CSVGRGGETRAFF
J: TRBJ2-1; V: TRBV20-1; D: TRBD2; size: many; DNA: TGCAGTGCTAGAGGACTAGCGGGAAATGAGCAGTTCTTC; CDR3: CSARGLAGNEQFF
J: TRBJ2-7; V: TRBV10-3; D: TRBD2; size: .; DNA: TGTGCCATCAGTGAGTCGAAAAGCGGGAGGCCATACGAGCAGTACTTC; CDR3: CAISESKSGRPYEQYF
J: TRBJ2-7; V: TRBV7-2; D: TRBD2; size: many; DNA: TGTGCCAGCAGCTTAAGGGGGCGACTAGCGGTAACCGCGGGGGAGCAGTACTTC; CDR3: CASSLRGRLAVTAGEQYF
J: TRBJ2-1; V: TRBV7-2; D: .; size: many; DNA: TGTGCCAGCAGCCGAACAGGGTACAATGAGCAGTTCTTC; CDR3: CASSRTGYNEQFF
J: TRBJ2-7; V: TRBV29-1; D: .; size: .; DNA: TGCAGCGTTGAAGGGGTCTACGAGCAGTACTTC; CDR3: CSVEGVYEQYF
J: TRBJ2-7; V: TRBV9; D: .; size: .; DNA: TGTGCCAGCAGTGCCGGGAGTAGCTCCTACGAGCAGTACTTC; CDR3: CASSAGSSSYEQYF
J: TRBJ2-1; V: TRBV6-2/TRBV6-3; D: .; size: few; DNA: TGTGCCAGCAGTTCCGACGATAGGGGGGGCAATGAGCAGTTCTTC; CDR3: CASSSDDRGGNEQFF
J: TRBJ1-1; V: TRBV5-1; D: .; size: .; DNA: TGCGCCAGCAGCTTGGACGGCTTTGAGGCTTTCTTT; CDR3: CASSLDGFEAFF
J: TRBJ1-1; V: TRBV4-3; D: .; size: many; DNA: TGCGCCAGCAGCCAAGATACAGGGAGGAACACTGAAGCTTTCTTT; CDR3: CASSQDTGRNTEAFF
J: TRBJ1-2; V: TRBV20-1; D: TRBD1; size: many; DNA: TGCAGTGCCGAACAGGGGTATGGCTACACCTTC; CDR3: CSAEQGYGYTF
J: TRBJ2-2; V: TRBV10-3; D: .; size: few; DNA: TGTGCCATCAGTGATACAGGGGAGGCCGGGGAGCTGTTTTTT; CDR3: CAISDTGEAGELFF
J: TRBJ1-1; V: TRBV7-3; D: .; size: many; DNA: TGTGCCAGCAGCTTACAAGTCGGCGGCGAAGCTTTCTTT; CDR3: CASSLQVGGEAFF
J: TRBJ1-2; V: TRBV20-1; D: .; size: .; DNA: TGCAGTGCTAGCCAGGGTTTACGGGGAGATGGCTACACCTTC; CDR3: CSASQGLRGDGYTF
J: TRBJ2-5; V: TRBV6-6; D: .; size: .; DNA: TGTGCCAGCAGACCACAGCAGATCGTAGAGACCCAGTACTTC; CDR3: CASRPQQIVETQYF
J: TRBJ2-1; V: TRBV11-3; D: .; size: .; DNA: TGTGCCAGCAGCCCTACAGGTTACGGGGTTGAGCAGTTCTTC; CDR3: CASSPTGYGVEQFF
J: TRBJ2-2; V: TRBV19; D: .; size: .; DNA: TGTGCCAGTAGTCCTCCCTCCGGGACGGCGAACACCGGGGAGCTGTTTTTT; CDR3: CASSPPSGTANTGELFF
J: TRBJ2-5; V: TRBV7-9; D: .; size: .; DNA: TGTGCCAGCAGCTTCGCGGGGTCTGAGACCCAGTACTTC; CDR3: CASSFAGSETQYF
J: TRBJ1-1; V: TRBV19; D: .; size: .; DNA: TGTGCCAGTAGTTCCCCCAGCGGGAACACTGAAGCTTTCTTT; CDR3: CASSSPSGNTEAFF
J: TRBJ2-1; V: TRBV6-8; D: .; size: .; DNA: TGTGCCAGCAGTAACTTTCTAGAGCAGTTCTTC; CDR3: CASSNFLEQFF
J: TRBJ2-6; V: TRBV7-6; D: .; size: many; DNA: TGTGCCAGCAGCTTAGGCTCTACGACGGTTCGGGGTGGGGCCAACGTCCTGACTTTC; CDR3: CASSLGSTTVRGGANVLTF
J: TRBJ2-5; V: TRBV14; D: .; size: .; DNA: TGTGCCAGCAGCCAATACCTTATGCGGGGGCTGGAGACCCAGTACTTC; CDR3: CASSQYLMRGLETQYF
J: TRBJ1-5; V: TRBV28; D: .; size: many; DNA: TGTGCCAGCAGTTTTCAAAATAGCAATCAGCCCCAGCATTTT; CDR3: CASSFQNSNQPQHF
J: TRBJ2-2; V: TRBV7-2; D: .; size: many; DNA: TGTGCCAGTCGCCCCGTAAACACCGGGGAGCTGTTTTTT; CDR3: CASRPVNTGELFF
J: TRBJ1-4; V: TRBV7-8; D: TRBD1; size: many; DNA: TGTGCCAGCAGCACCACGACAGGGGGCGGAAAACTGTTTTTT; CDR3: CASSTTTGGGKLFF
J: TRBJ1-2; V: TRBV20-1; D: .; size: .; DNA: TGCAGGGTGGGTGGGACAAGGGACGGCAACACCTTC; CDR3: CRVGGTRDGNTF
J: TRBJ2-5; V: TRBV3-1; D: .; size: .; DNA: TGTGCCAGCAGCCCGCCGACCGGACCCCAGTACTTC; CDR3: CASSPPTGPQYF
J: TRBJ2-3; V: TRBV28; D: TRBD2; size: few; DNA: TGTGCCAGCAGCCCCACTTTGAGGAGCGGGAGGGTCGCAGATACGCAGTATTTT; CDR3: CASSPTLRSGRVADTQYF
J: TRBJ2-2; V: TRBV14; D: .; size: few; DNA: TGTGCCAGCAGCGTCCCCGGGACCGTGAACACCGGGGAGCTGTTTTTT; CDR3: CASSVPGTVNTGELFF
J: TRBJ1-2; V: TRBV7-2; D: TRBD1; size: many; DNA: TGTGCCAGCAGCAGTCGCCGCAGGACAGGAGGTTATGGCTACACCTTC; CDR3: CASSSRRRTGGYGYTF
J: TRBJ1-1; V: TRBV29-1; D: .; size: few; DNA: TGCAGCGCCTCTCTAAGACAGGCTCTGAACACTGAAGCTTTCTTT; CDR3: CSASLRQALNTEAFF
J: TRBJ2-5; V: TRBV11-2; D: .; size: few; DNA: TGTGCCAGCAGCTTAGATGATGAGACCCAGTACTTC; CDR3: CASSLDDETQYF
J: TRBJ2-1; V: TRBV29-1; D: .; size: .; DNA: TGCAGCGTCAAAGGGGGGAGGGGGGTCTACAATGAGCAGTTCTTC; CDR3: CSVKGGRGVYNEQFF
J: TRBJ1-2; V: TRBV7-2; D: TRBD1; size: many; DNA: TGTGCCAGCACCCTAGGGCAGGGGGTCGATGGCTACACCTTC; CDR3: CASTLGQGVDGYTF
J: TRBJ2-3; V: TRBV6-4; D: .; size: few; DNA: TGTGCCAGCAGTGACTCGGCCGGGGGCGGCACAGATACGCAGTATTTT; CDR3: CASSDSAGGGTDTQYF
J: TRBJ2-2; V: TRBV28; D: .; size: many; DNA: TGTGCCAGCAGTTCCGGACAGCTGAACACCGGGGAGCTGTTTTTT; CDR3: CASSSGQLNTGELFF